Shown below are 16 T cell receptor beta chains from a single sample sequenced in a study of T-cell reconstitution after alpha-beta-depleted transplantation in children. The TCRbeta library incorporated unique molecular identifiers. In TCRdb, the PCR reads were re-called with MiXCR into one record per CDR3 protein. The data show 200,000 to 250,000 distinct CDR3 sequences, with around 12% seen just once and approximately 2.9% held by the top ten. This specimen was PBMCs from the stem cell graft donor, taken from the stem cell graft. All receptors come from a human donor who donated a stem cell graft to a child with acute lymphoblastic leukemia.

Of note for this clonotype: This may arise from a read error, as a much more abundant clone is one base away. The V and J genes are TRBV28 and TRBJ2-7; D is unclear. Germline CDR1 reads MDHEN; CDR2 reads SYDVKM. The CDR3 covers 13 residues. This CDR3 is CASSLVGTYEQHF. CDR3 sequence (DNA): TGTGCCAGCAGTTTAGTCGGAACTTACGAGCAGCACTTC.

This clonotype was recorded at least ten times. The chain carries TRBV3-1 and TRBJ2-1; perhaps TRBD2 as D (6 bases). The CDR3 runs 14 residues. Per the germline V gene, CDR1 is LGHDT and CDR2 is YNNKEL (reference sequence). V was trimmed by 0 bases and J by 5 bases, leaving 8 bases between them. This chain's CDR3 is CASSQDWGDNEQFF. As DNA, the CDR3 is TGTGCCAGCAGCCAAGATTGGGGGGACAATGAGCAGTTCTTC.

The chain has TRBV5-1 and TRBJ2-7; tentative D call: TRBD2 (6 bases). V was shortened by 2 bases and J by 2 bases, with 14 bases between the two germline ends. The length of the CDR3 is 15 residues. The germline CDR1 and CDR2 sequences are SGHRS and YFSETQ. CDR3 sequence: CASSLLQRATYEQYF. CDR3 nucleotide sequence: TGCGCCAGCAGCTTACTTCAGCGGGCAACCTACGAGCAGTACTTC.

This clonotype has ten or more counts. The J gene is TRBJ2-1, the V gene TRBV28; D might be TRBD2 (7 bases). V was shortened by 10 bases and J by 1 base, with 20 bases between the two germline ends. Germline V gene data show CDR1 as MDHEN and CDR2 as SYDVKM. This CDR3 contains 16 residues. The CDR3 region has the DNA TGTGCCACCCTTTGGGCGGGGGCCCTGTCCTACAATGAGCAGTTCTTC. Protein: CATLWAGALSYNEQFF.

This clonotype was seen at least ten times. V and J are TRBV20-1 and TRBJ2-3; the match to TRBD2 covers 9 bases. CDR1 and CDR2 (germline): DFQATT, SNEGSKA (reference sequence). The CDR3 runs 15 residues. V trimming: 0 bases; J trimming: 6 bases; junction bases outside the gene matches: 7. CDR3 in DNA: TGCAGTGCTAGAGAAGAAGCGGGGGGTTGGGATACGCAGTATTTT. Amino acids: CSAREEAGGWDTQYF.

This clonotype has just a few counts. The chain carries TRBV10-3 and TRBJ1-2; tentative D call: TRBD1 (5 bases). Germline lookup yields CDR1 ENHRY and CDR2 SYGVKD. The V and J ends lost 6 bases and 4 bases respectively, with 9 bases between them. This CDR3 region has 12 residues. CDR3 sequence: CAISLGGYGYTF. CDR3 DNA sequence: TGTGCCATCAGCTTGGGGGGCTATGGCTACACCTTC.

There are many counts of this clonotype. The genes are TRBV28 and TRBJ1-2; no firm D call. The CDR3 is made up of 14 amino acids. Trimming took off 5 bases at V and 6 bases at J, with 16 bases between the two ends. Germline CDR1 MDHEN, CDR2 SYDVKM. CDR3: CASSQGPRGNGYTF. The DNA for the CDR3 is TGTGCCAGCAGTCAAGGACCTAGAGGGAATGGCTACACCTTC.

At least ten counts were recorded for this clonotype. The chain joins TRBV19 to TRBJ2-4, with D tentatively TRBD1 or TRBD2 (5 bases each). Germline V gene lookup returns CDR1 LNHDA and CDR2 SQIVND (reference sequence). The V and J ends lost 3 bases and 0 bases respectively, with 9 bases between them. The length of the CDR3 is 15 residues. CDR3 coding DNA: TGTGCCAGTAGTATCGGGACCCTAGCCAAAAACATTCAGTACTTC. It specifies CASSIGTLAKNIQYF.

The table lists this clonotype with many counts. The CDR3 is CSVVGPGANVLTF. The CDR3 nucleotides are TGCAGCGTTGTGGGGCCTGGGGCCAACGTCCTGACTTTC. The chain joins TRBV29-1 to TRBJ2-6, with D maybe TRBD1 (5 bases). Germline CDR1 and CDR2: SQVTM and ANQGSEA. V was clipped by 4 bases and J by 2 bases, with 6 bases between them. The CDR3 contains 13 residues.

This clonotype occurred many times. V and J are TRBV29-1 and TRBJ1-2, with no clear D. The CDR3 loop spans 13 amino acids. The germline CDR1 and CDR2 sequences are SQVTM and ANQGSEA. V dropped 0 bases and J dropped 10 bases, with 15 bases sitting between them. Here the CDR3 DNA reads TGCAGCGTTGAAGATCGGCTGGGTAGGACCTACACCTTC. Translated: CSVEDRLGRTYTF.

In this sample, this clonotype turned up many times. The chain combines TRBV20-1 with TRBJ2-3; TRBD2 matches at 10 bases. CDR1 is DFQATT and CDR2 is SNEGSKA in the germline V gene (reference sequence). The CDR3 contains 16 residues. J lost 1 base, V lost 3 bases, and 7 bases had no gene match. CDR3 nucleotide sequence: TGCAGTGCTAGGAAGACACTAGCGGGACGCACAGATACGCAGTATTTT. It translates to CSARKTLAGRTDTQYF.

The table lists this clonotype with many counts. The chain links TRBV6-1 to TRBJ2-1; D call uncertain. V was cut by 3 bases and J by 2 bases, with 2 bases left in between. This CDR3 has 12 amino acids. Per germline, CDR1 MNHNS and CDR2 SASEGT. The CDR3 sequence: CASSETYNEQFF. CDR3 in DNA: TGTGCCAGCAGTGAGACCTACAATGAGCAGTTCTTC.

The table lists this clonotype with many counts. The chain carries TRBV28 and TRBJ2-5, with TRBD1 as a possible D gene (6 bases). V was trimmed by 5 bases and J by 0 bases, leaving 13 bases between them. Germline assignment: CDR1 MDHEN and CDR2 SYDVKM. CDR3 length: 15 amino acids. The CDR3 DNA reads TGTGCCAGCAGTGCGTCCGGGACATACCAAGAGACCCAGTACTTC. Its translation is CASSASGTYQETQYF.

The chain carries TRBV29-1 and TRBJ1-5; D unresolved. The CDR3 totals 13 residues. The germline V and J ends were trimmed by 7 bases and 5 bases, with 15 bases remaining between them. In germline, CDR1 is SQVTM, CDR2 ANQGSEA. The CDR3 sequence: CSAARGRYQPQHF. DNA of the CDR3: TGCAGCGCTGCTAGAGGCAGATATCAGCCCCAGCATTTT.

This clonotype appeared many times. The chain has TRBV10-3 and TRBJ1-6; no definite D call. Germline assignment: CDR1 ENHRY and CDR2 SYGVKD. The V end was cut by 0 bases, the J end by 5 bases, with 8 bases between. There are 15 residues in the CDR3. The CDR3 DNA follows: TGTGCCATCAGTGAGTCGGCCGTAAATAATTCACCCCTCCACTTT. This sequence encodes CAISESAVNNSPLHF.

Ten or more counts support this clonotype. This sequence joins TRBV20-1 and TRBJ2-5, with 14 bases fitting TRBD2. The junction had 9 bases not matched to a gene; V was cut back by 8 bases and J by 1 base. Looked up from germline, CDR1 is DFQATT and CDR2 is SNEGSKA (reference sequence). The CDR3 has 16 amino acids. The CDR3 sequence: CSPQGTSGRTQETQYF. The DNA for the CDR3 is TGCAGTCCCCAAGGGACTAGCGGGAGAACCCAAGAGACCCAGTACTTC.